This TCR beta chain was identified during a study of T cell repertoires in cytomegalovirus infection. In TCRdb, the reads were re-called with MiXCR into one record per CDR3 protein. The sample includes around 300,000 distinct CDR3 sequences, approximately 25% of them seen just once. Trimming pared 7 bases from V and 0 bases from J, leaving 9 bases between. From germline, CDR1 is LNHDA and CDR2 SQIVND (reference sequence). The CDR3 extends over 13 amino acids. A remark on this clonotype: As yet, its antigen is unknown.

This sequence joins TRBV19 and TRBJ1-1, with D uncertain. The specimen comprised cultured PBMCs, sampled from culture after CMV antigen stimulation. This receptor was identified in a human donor in good health (CMV status not recorded). Some clones in this sample may be carry-over from other donors' samples. The CDR3 region has the DNA TGTGCCAGTATAAGCCGAATGAACACTGAAGCTTTCTTT. It yields the protein CASISRMNTEAFF.